These 3 T cell receptor beta chains were all obtained from the same sample, sequenced in a study of blood T cell repertoires in COVID-19. Sequenced by immunoSEQ multiplex PCR; TCRdb stores in-frame clones only, minus some. Among about 180,000 clones, 86% were seen once, and the ten largest hold about 9.7%. Sequenced sample: PBMCs or T cells enriched from blood (not recorded which). These receptors were obtained from a woman aged 30 to 39 who had recovered from COVID-19.

The rearrangement links TRBV29-1 to TRBJ2-7; the match to TRBD1 covers 10 bases. Per germline, CDR1 SQVTM and CDR2 ANQGSEA. There are 12 residues in the CDR3. V lost 6 bases and J lost 5; bases outside the gene matches: 4. CDR3 protein: CSVPGTGDEQYF. DNA of the CDR3: TGCAGCGTCCCCGGGACAGGGGACGAGCAGTACTTC.

The rearrangement links TRBV19 to TRBJ2-5, with TRBD2 matching over 12 bases. CDR1 and CDR2 (germline): LNHDA, SQIVND (reference sequence). This CDR3 has 15 residues. After removal of 6 bases from V and 4 bases from J, the junction contained 6 bases not matched to a gene. The CDR3 here is CASRTLAGGGETQYF. The CDR3 coding sequence is TGTGCCAGTAGGACACTAGCGGGAGGCGGAGAGACCCAGTACTTC.

The V and J genes are TRBV6-1 and TRBJ1-5; D remains unclear. The CDR3 spans 15 residues. The V end was cut by 0 bases, the J end by 4 bases, with 10 bases between. The germline V gene encodes CDR1 MNHNS and CDR2 SASEGT. CDR3 protein: CASSEARRVNQPQHF. CDR3 nucleotides: TGTGCCAGCAGTGAAGCGCGTCGGGTAAATCAGCCCCAGCATTTT.